This TCR beta chain originates from a study of shared clonotypes between healthy human individuals. Study context: Researchers assigned three CD4 naive, three CD4 memory, two CD8 naive and one CD8 memory plate to each donor. Overall study results and limits: The sharing of 5% to 6.5% of naive CD4 clonotypes was seen across a few donors. Only blood samples were collected, and tissue repertoires likely differ. Sequencing of the sorted subsets was shown by rarefaction to be incomplete despite large depth.

Remarks on this clone: Antigen unknown.

TCRdb keeps only in-frame clones here, not all; method: immunoSEQ multiplex PCR. The data contain roughly 2,000,000 clones, around 93% of them singletons. V lost 4 bases and J lost 8, with 15 bases in between. The V gene's germline CDR1 is SGHRS and CDR2 YFSETQ. The CDR3 covers 13 residues. The naive CD8 population came from CD45RO-negative cells selected for CCR7, without terminally differentiated effector memory CD45RA+ cells. This chain links TRBV5-1 with TRBJ1-1; tentative D call: TRBD1 (6 bases). Sequencing input: naive CD8+ T cells from PBMCs. This sequence originates from a man between 18 and 29 years old in good health. Some clones in this sample may be carry-over from other donors' samples. The CDR3 loop reads CASSPIRTDEAFF. The CDR3 nucleotides read TGCGCCAGCAGCCCCATTCGGACAGACGAAGCTTTCTTT.